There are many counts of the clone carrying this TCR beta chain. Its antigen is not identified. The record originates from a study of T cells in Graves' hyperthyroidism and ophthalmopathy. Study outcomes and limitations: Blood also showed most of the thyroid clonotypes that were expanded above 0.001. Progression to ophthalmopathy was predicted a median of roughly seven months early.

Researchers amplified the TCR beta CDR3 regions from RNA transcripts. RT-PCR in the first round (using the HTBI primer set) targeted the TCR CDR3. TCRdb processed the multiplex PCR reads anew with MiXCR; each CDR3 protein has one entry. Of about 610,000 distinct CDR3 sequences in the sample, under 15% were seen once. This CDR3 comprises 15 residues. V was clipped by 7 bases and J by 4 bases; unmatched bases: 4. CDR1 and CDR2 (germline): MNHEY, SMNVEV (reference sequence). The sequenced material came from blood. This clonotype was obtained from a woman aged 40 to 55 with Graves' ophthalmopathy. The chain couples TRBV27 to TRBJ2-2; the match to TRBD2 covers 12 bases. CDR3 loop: CASTLAGGPTGELFF. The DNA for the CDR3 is TGTGCCAGCACCCTAGCGGGAGGGCCCACCGGGGAGCTGTTTTTT.